The 32 T cell receptor beta chains reported below all come from one sample, sequenced in a study of T cell repertoires in cytomegalovirus infection (dated by TCRdb to the late 2010s). This sample was sequenced with an Illumina HiSeq 1500. The public reads were quality trimmed at Q25 with fastp and then assembled into clones with MiXCR by TCRdb, keeping productive beta chains. For every CDR3 protein sequence, its rows merge into one entry that carries the most common genes and DNA. Within this sample are some 180,000 distinct CDR3 sequences, with more than 9% of them counted one time only. The ten largest clones add up to approximately 4.6% of the sample. The sample comprised PBMCs. These receptors all stem from a human donor in good health (CMV status not recorded). Some clones in this sample may be carry-over from other donors' samples.

This clonotype was detected ten times or more. The chain has TRBV11-3 and TRBJ2-4; tentative D call: TRBD2 (6 bases). The CDR3 totals 16 residues. Trimming pared 5 bases from V and 2 bases from J, leaving 16 bases between. From germline, CDR1 is SGHNT and CDR2 YENEEA. The CDR3 region is CASSHRRGMPKNIQYF. The CDR3 DNA reads TGTGCCAGCAGCCACAGGCGGGGTATGCCCAAAAACATTCAGTACTTC.

This clonotype turned up a few times. The genes are TRBV12-5 and TRBJ1-1, with 7 bases matching TRBD1. Germline trimming cut 1 base from V and 9 bases from J; bases unmatched to any gene: 5. This CDR3 has 13 residues. Germline values: CDR1 LGHNT, CDR2 FRNRAP. The CDR3: CASGLEYRGQAFF. For the CDR3, the DNA is TGTGCTAGTGGTTTGGAATACAGGGGACAAGCTTTCTTT.

This clonotype has a count of ten or more. The rearrangement joins TRBV28 to TRBJ1-1; 9 nucleotides align to TRBD1. Germline V gene lookup returns CDR1 MDHEN and CDR2 SYDVKM. CDR3 length: 17 residues. After removal of 3 bases from V and 0 bases from J, the junction contained 8 bases not matched to a gene. The CDR3 is CASSFGQGFTVNTEAFF. The CDR3 bases are TGTGCCAGCAGTTTCGGACAGGGGTTCACCGTGAACACTGAAGCTTTCTTT. The full variable domain, in which reference TRBV28 and TRBJ1-1 provide the parts outside the CDR3, is DVKVTQSSRYLVKRTGEKVFLECVQDMDHENMFWYRQDPGLGLRLIYFSYDVKMKEKGDIPEGYSVSREKKERFSLILESASTNQTSMYLCASSFGQGFTVNTEAFFGQGTRLTVV.

As regards this clonotype: This sequence may be a read error, since a much larger clone differs from it by one base. The chain has TRBV7-2 and TRBJ2-1, with 8 bases lining up with TRBD1. Trimming at V came to 4 bases and at J to 10 bases, leaving 18 bases not matched to a gene. CDR1 SGHTA and CDR2 FQGNSA come from the germline V gene. The CDR3 spans 17 residues. CDR3 protein: CASSSSFGGQGSREQFF. The CDR3 nucleotides are TGTGCCAGCAGCTCGTCGTTTGGTGGACAGGGATCTCGGGAGCAGTTCTTC.

V and J are TRBV20-1 and TRBJ2-2; 7 nucleotides align to TRBD2. The germline V gene encodes CDR1 DFQATT and CDR2 SNEGSKA (reference sequence). CDR3 length: 13 amino acids. J was trimmed by 2 bases and V by 5 bases; bases with no gene match: 2. CDR3 DNA sequence: TGCAGTGCTGGGACTACAAACACCGGGGAGCTGTTTTTT. It translates to CSAGTTNTGELFF.

This clonotype showed up just a few times. The V gene is TRBV20-1, the J gene TRBJ2-3; weak D call: TRBD2 (5 bases). V was shortened by 5 bases and J by 2 bases, with 11 bases between the two germline ends. Germline V lookup: CDR1 DFQATT, CDR2 SNEGSKA (reference sequence). CDR3 length equals 13 residues. CDR3 DNA sequence: TGCAGTGCTGTCGGGGTTACCACAGATACGCAGTATTTT. Translation: CSAVGVTTDTQYF.

This clonotype was recorded many times. V gene TRBV7-2 combines with J gene TRBJ2-1; TRBD2 aligns across 8 bases. CDR3 length equals 17 residues. Germline values: CDR1 SGHTA, CDR2 FQGNSA. With 3 bases clipped from V and 7 bases from J, the junction kept 14 bases outside the gene matches. The CDR3 here is CASSFPLIAGRGNEQFF. In DNA, the CDR3 is TGTGCCAGCAGCTTCCCCCTGATAGCGGGGAGGGGAAATGAGCAGTTCTTC.

In this sample, this clonotype turned up many times. This chain links TRBV7-2 with TRBJ2-1; 11 bases line up with TRBD2. CDR1 is SGHTA and CDR2 is FQGNSA in the germline V gene. The CDR3 runs to 18 residues. The J segment lost 4 bases and the V segment lost 2 bases, leaving 10 bases of the junction unmatched. The CDR3 reads CASSLSPRLAGGYNEQFF. The CDR3 DNA follows: TGTGCCAGCAGCTTATCTCCCCGGCTAGCGGGAGGTTACAATGAGCAGTTCTTC.

This clonotype was observed a few times. The CDR3: CASKKMGVDEQFF. As DNA, the CDR3 is TGTGCCAGCAAAAAGATGGGAGTCGATGAGCAGTTCTTC. This chain uses TRBV5-5 with TRBJ2-1, with D possibly TRBD2 on 5 matching bases. This CDR3 comprises 13 residues. Trimming pared 6 bases from V and 8 bases from J, leaving 15 bases between. Germline-derived CDR1 and CDR2 are SGHKS and YYEKEE (reference sequence).

This clonotype was detected ten times or more. DNA of the CDR3: TGTGCCAGCAGCTCAAGAGGTCTAGCGGGGGGGCCGAACACAGATACGCAGTATTTT. Protein: CASSSRGLAGGPNTDTQYF. This sequence joins TRBV7-2 and TRBJ2-3; TRBD2 aligns across 12 bases. V gave up 4 bases and J gave up 2 bases; unmatched junction bases: 13. CDR1 and CDR2 (germline): SGHTA, FQGNSA. The CDR3 runs to 19 residues.

The sample holds many counts of this clonotype. This rearrangement joins TRBV4-1 to TRBJ2-1; 7 bases map to TRBD1. Germline V lookup: CDR1 MGHRA, CDR2 YSYEKL. The CDR3 runs to 15 residues. V lost 3 bases, J lost 8 bases, and 10 bases stayed unmatched. CDR3 loop: CASSQEDRDLHEQFF. The CDR3 region has the DNA TGCGCCAGCAGCCAGGAAGACAGGGATCTCCATGAGCAGTTCTTC.

This clonotype was counted only a few times. The chain joins TRBV7-9 to TRBJ2-7, with a possible D match to TRBD2 (6 bases). In germline, CDR1 is SEHNR, CDR2 FQNEAQ (reference sequence). The ends were cut back, 5 bases at V and 7 bases at J, with 18 bases in the middle. This CDR3 has 14 amino acids. Here the CDR3 reads CASSPGGTSGEQYF. CDR3 bases: TGTGCCAGCAGCCCTGGGGGGACTTCGGGGGAGCAGTACTTC.

This clonotype was detected ten times or more. The chain carries TRBV7-2 and TRBJ2-7; D unclear. Germline-derived CDR1 and CDR2 are SGHTA and FQGNSA. This CDR3 has 12 amino acids. V was cut by 1 base and J by 2 bases, with 3 bases left in between. CDR3 coding DNA: TGTGCCAGCAGCTTAGTAACCTACGAGCAGTACTTC. The encoded protein is CASSLVTYEQYF.

This clonotype was observed many times. This chain links TRBV28 with TRBJ2-1, with D tentatively TRBD1 or TRBD2 (5 bases each). The CDR3 has 16 residues. Germline values: CDR1 MDHEN, CDR2 SYDVKM. Trimming removed 5 bases from V and 1 base from J, with 15 bases in between. In nucleotides, the CDR3 is TGTGCCAGCAGTCGTGAGGGGAGTAGTTCCTACAATGAGCAGTTCTTC. This sequence encodes CASSREGSSSYNEQFF. The full variable domain, its missing parts supplied by reference TRBV28 and TRBJ2-1, is DVKVTQSSRYLVKRTGEKVFLECVQDMDHENMFWYRQDPGLGLRLIYFSYDVKMKEKGDIPEGYSVSREKKERFSLILESASTNQTSMYLCASSREGSSSYNEQFFGPGTRLTVL.

This clonotype was found a few times. This sequence joins TRBV30 and TRBJ2-3; D ambiguous. Trimming stripped 0 bases from V and 1 base from J, with 2 bases between. Germline V gene lookup returns CDR1 GTSNPN and CDR2 SVGIG (reference sequence). This CDR3 has 12 amino acids. The CDR3 reads CAWSVGTDTQYF. The DNA of the CDR3 is TGTGCCTGGAGTGTAGGCACAGATACGCAGTATTTT.

In this sample, this clonotype turned up many times. The chain uses TRBV7-2 and TRBJ1-3; D is uncertain. CDR1 and CDR2 (germline): SGHTA, FQGNSA. The CDR3 contains 15 residues. Trimming removed 3 bases at V and 0 bases at J, with 9 bases between. This CDR3 is CASSLDGTSGNTIYF. CDR3 DNA: TGTGCCAGCAGCTTGGACGGAACCTCTGGAAACACCATATATTTT.

This clonotype was found many times. The V gene is TRBV7-8, the J gene TRBJ1-1; no reliable D call. The V end was cut by 0 bases, the J end by 3 bases, with 5 bases between. Germline V gene lookup returns CDR1 SGHVS and CDR2 FQNEAQ. The length of the CDR3 is 13 residues. The CDR3 nucleotides read TGTGCCAGCAGCTTAGCGTACGACACTGAAGCTTTCTTT. Translating it yields CASSLAYDTEAFF. The full variable domain, rest sourced from reference TRBV7-8 and TRBJ1-1, is GAGVSQSPRYKVAKRGQDVALRCDPISGHVSLFWYQQALGQGPEFLTYFQNEAQLDKSGLPSDRFFAERPEGSVSTLKIQRTQQEDSAVYLCASSLAYDTEAFFGQGTRLTVV.

The chain joins TRBV5-5 to TRBJ2-1, with D perhaps matching TRBD2 (6 bases). CDR1 SGHKS and CDR2 YYEKEE come from the germline V gene (reference sequence). The CDR3 contains 15 residues. Trimming took off 0 bases at V and 3 bases at J, with 10 bases between the two ends. The CDR3 loop is CASSLEREFYNEQFF. CDR3 DNA sequence: TGTGCCAGCAGCTTGGAACGGGAGTTCTACAATGAGCAGTTCTTC. Complete variable domain (other parts from reference TRBV5-5 and TRBJ2-1): DAGVTQSPTHLIKTRGQQVTLRCSPISGHKSVSWYQQVLGQGPQFIFQYYEKEERGRGNFPDRFSARQFPNYSSELNVNALLLGDSALYLCASSLEREFYNEQFFGPGTRLTVL.

V is TRBV28 and J is TRBJ1-2; D might be TRBD1 (5 bases). Trimming stripped 8 bases from V and 12 bases from J, with 16 bases between. CDR3 length: 11 residues. Germline CDR1 MDHEN, CDR2 SYDVKM. CDR3 loop: CASLTGAIHTF. The CDR3 bases are TGTGCCAGCCTTACCGGGGCTATTCACACCTTC.

This clonotype was detected once. A much larger clonotype is one base distant, so this may be a read error. This sequence joins TRBV10-3 and TRBJ1-1, with 7 bases aligning to TRBD1. Germline loops: CDR1 ENHRY, CDR2 SYGVKD. V trimming: 7 bases; J trimming: 2 bases; junction bases outside the gene matches: 7. The CDR3 has 14 residues. The CDR3 is CAITVTGLNTEAFF. For the CDR3, the DNA is TGTGCCATCACCGTGACAGGGCTAAACACTGAAGCTTTCTTT.

Many counts were recorded for this clonotype. The chain links TRBV7-2 to TRBJ1-4; D remains ambiguous. The ends were cut back, 4 bases at V and 14 bases at J, with 11 bases in the middle. This CDR3 has 11 amino acids. Germline lookup yields CDR1 SGHTA and CDR2 FQGNSA. The CDR3 here is CASSSPGPLFF. CDR3 nucleotides: TGTGCCAGCAGCTCCCCGGGTCCGCTGTTTTTT.

The V gene is TRBV2, the J gene TRBJ1-3; a weak D match, TRBD1 (5 bases). This CDR3 has 15 residues. Trimming shortened V by 2 bases and J by 2 bases, and 10 bases separated the two germline ends. Germline lookup yields CDR1 SNHLY and CDR2 FYNNEI. CDR3 sequence (DNA): TGTGCCAGCAGTGAACTCCGGGACCCTGGAAACACCATATATTTT. The encoded protein is CASSELRDPGNTIYF.

This clonotype was recorded at least ten times. The chain recombines TRBV7-2 with TRBJ2-5; tentatively, D is TRBD1 (5 bases). The CDR3 spans 13 residues. Germline assignment: CDR1 SGHTA and CDR2 FQGNSA. V lost 1 base, J lost 7 bases, and 10 bases lay in between. The CDR3 protein is CASSLDHQGTQYF. The CDR3 region has the DNA TGTGCCAGCAGCTTAGATCACCAGGGGACCCAGTACTTC.

This clonotype was counted at least ten times. The rearrangement links TRBV7-2 to TRBJ1-6; D is unresolved. Germline V gene data show CDR1 as SGHTA and CDR2 as FQGNSA. The CDR3 is 13 amino acids. V lost 5 bases and J lost 11, with 13 bases in between. The CDR3 is CASSPGLVAPLHF. CDR3 bases: TGTGCCAGCAGCCCCGGGTTGGTTGCACCCCTCCACTTT.

This clonotype has at least ten counts. The chain uses TRBV11-2 and TRBJ1-1, with unresolved D. The germline V and J ends were trimmed by 3 bases and 2 bases, with 16 bases remaining between them. This CDR3 is built from 16 residues. The germline gives CDR1 SGHAT, CDR2 FQNNGV. The CDR3 bases are TGTGCCAGCAGCTTTAGTTACGGGAGGGTAAACACTGAAGCTTTCTTT. Translating it yields CASSFSYGRVNTEAFF.

This clonotype appeared many times. This sequence joins TRBV25-1 and TRBJ1-2; D is ambiguous. V was trimmed by 3 bases and J by 4 bases, leaving 9 bases between them. From germline, CDR1 is MGHDK and CDR2 SYGVNS. This CDR3 region has 13 residues. The CDR3 protein is CASSETEAYGYTF. CDR3 DNA: TGTGCCAGCAGTGAGACGGAAGCCTATGGCTACACCTTC.

On this clonotype: This may be a read error, as it is one base from a much larger clone. V usage is TRBV28 and J usage is TRBJ2-1; 13 nucleotides align to TRBD2. The CDR3 is 16 residues long. Germline V gives CDR1 MDHEN, CDR2 SYDVKM. With V trimmed by 6 bases and J by 4 bases, 6 bases remained unmatched. This chain's CDR3 is CASRGTSGTPYNEQFF. Written as DNA, the CDR3 is TGTGCCAGCAGAGGGACTAGCGGGACCCCTTACAATGAGCAGTTCTTC.

This chain joins TRBV12-3 or TRBV12-4 and TRBJ2-5, with D perhaps matching TRBD2 (5 bases). The CDR3 extends over 14 amino acids. V lost 1 base, J lost 7 bases, and 13 bases lay in between. The CDR3 loop is CASSLGGSRGTQYF. The DNA of the CDR3 is TGTGCCAGCAGTTTAGGGGGTAGCCGGGGGACCCAGTACTTC.

This clonotype was counted many times. J is TRBJ2-3 and V is TRBV7-6, with D possibly being TRBD2 (6 bases). CDR3 length: 15 amino acids. The germline V gene encodes CDR1 SGHVS and CDR2 FNYEAQ. Trimming removed 1 base at V and 4 bases at J, with 12 bases between. This chain's CDR3 is CASSLERRAPDTQYF. The CDR3 nucleotides read TGTGCCAGCAGCTTAGAGAGGAGGGCTCCAGATACGCAGTATTTT.

This chain joins TRBV6-2 or TRBV6-3 and TRBJ2-1, with D possibly matching TRBD2 (6 bases). Trimming stripped 9 bases from V and 7 bases from J, with 22 bases between. The length of the CDR3 is 15 residues. CDR1 and CDR2 from the germline V gene are MNHEY and SVGEGT. CDR3 bases: TGTGCCAGACGTCAAAGGGGCTTTCGGGGGAATGAGCAGTTCTTC. Amino acid sequence: CARRQRGFRGNEQFF.

This clonotype was observed at least ten times. V usage is TRBV6-1 and J usage is TRBJ2-7; 9 bases fit TRBD1. The V segment lost 8 bases and the J segment 2 bases; nucleotides outside the gene matches: 10. The CDR3 has 15 amino acids. CDR1 is MNHNS and CDR2 is SASEGT in the germline V gene. DNA of the CDR3: TGTGCCAGCGGAATGGACAGGGGTACCGCCTACGAGCAGTACTTC. Translated: CASGMDRGTAYEQYF.

This clonotype was counted a few times. The rearrangement joins TRBV10-1 to TRBJ1-1, with TRBD1 identical over 7 bases. The ends lost 0 bases at V and 11 bases at J; junction bases unmatched: 6. CDR3 length equals 13 residues. CDR1 and CDR2 from the germline V gene are WNHNN and SYGVQD (reference sequence). Written as DNA, the CDR3 is TGCGCCAGCAGTGAGTCCCCGACAGGGCATGCTTTCTTT. Protein: CASSESPTGHAFF.